This TCR beta chain is from a study of T cell responses to AZD1222 COVID-19 vaccine. Study-wide points: Seropositive AZD1222 recipients at baseline numbered only 6 or 7. Dominant CD4 TCR responses targeted spike regions 160-218 and 743-854.

As regards this clone: As yet, its antigen is unknown.

The V gene's germline CDR1 is SGHRS and CDR2 YFSETQ. This CDR3 is 13 amino acids long. The V end lost 2 bases, the J end lost 2 bases, and 8 bases lay between the germline ends. Sequenced by immunoSEQ multiplex PCR; TCRdb stores in-frame clones only, minus some. The profile shows 90,000 to 150,000 clones, about 91% of them singletons. This material consisted of peripheral blood, taken on day 0 of AZD1222 vaccination. This receptor was taken from an adult in good health. J is TRBJ2-7 and V is TRBV5-1; D might be TRBD1 (6 bases). The CDR3 DNA follows: TGCGCCAGCAGCTTCGGACAGCCCTACGAGCAGTACTTC. Encoded protein: CASSFGQPYEQYF. Together with reference TRBV5-1 and TRBJ2-7, the CDR3 gives the full variable domain: KAGVTQTPRYLIKTRGQQVTLSCSPISGHRSVSWYQQTPGQGLQFLFEYFSETQRNKGNFPGRFSGRQFSNSRSEMNVSTLELGDSALYLCASSFGQPYEQYFGPGTRLTVT.